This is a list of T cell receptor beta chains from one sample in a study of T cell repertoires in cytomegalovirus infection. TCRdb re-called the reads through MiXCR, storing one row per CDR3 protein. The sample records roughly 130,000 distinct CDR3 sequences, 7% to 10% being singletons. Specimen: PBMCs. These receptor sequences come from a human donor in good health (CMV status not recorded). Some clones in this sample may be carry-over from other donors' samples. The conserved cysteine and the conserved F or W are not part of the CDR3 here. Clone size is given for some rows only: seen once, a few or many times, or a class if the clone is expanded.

CDR3: ASRATGLGYGYT; V: TRBV28; J: TRBJ1-2; size: few
CDR3: ATSTRQGTSEQY; V: TRBV15; J: TRBJ2-7; size: few
CDR3: ASSGQGADYGYT; V: TRBV2; J: TRBJ1-2; size: many
CDR3: ASGLGIRETQY; V: TRBV12-3/TRBV12-4; J: TRBJ2-5; size: few
CDR3: SARDGPPFH; V: TRBV20-1; J: TRBJ1-6; size: NA
CDR3: ASSPGGARNTEAF; V: TRBV7-2; J: TRBJ1-1; size: many
CDR3: SGPTGTGVGYT; V: TRBV20-1; J: TRBJ1-2; size: few
CDR3: SARDIGQLLNNEQF; V: TRBV20-1; J: TRBJ2-1; size: many
CDR3: ASSLRQGDSPLH; V: TRBV5-1; J: TRBJ1-6; size: NA
CDR3: ASRSGTRYNEQF; V: TRBV2; J: TRBJ2-1; size: many
CDR3: ASSQERETGGINYGYT; V: TRBV3-1; J: TRBJ1-2; size: many
CDR3: ASSVQGATSPLH; V: TRBV2; J: TRBJ1-6; size: many
CDR3: ASSRGFFTEAF; V: TRBV4-1; J: TRBJ1-1; size: few